Shown below are 13 T cell receptor beta chains from a single sample sequenced in a study of T cells after yellow fever vaccination. TCRdb called the 5' RACE reads again in MiXCR, with one record for every CDR3 protein. Counted here are about 500,000 distinct CDR3 sequences, 17% occurring once; the ten biggest clones make up roughly 17%. Source: PBMCs, taken around 5 days after the first yellow fever vaccination. The receptors originated from a man younger than 35 who received the YFV17D yellow fever vaccine.

This clonotype appeared a few times. The V gene is TRBV28, the J gene TRBJ1-6; no reliable D call. The CDR3 length is 12 residues. Germline V gives CDR1 MDHEN, CDR2 SYDVKM. V lost 6 bases to trimming and J lost 10 bases, with 10 bases between them. The CDR3, as DNA: TGTGCCAGCAGCCCACCAGAATCACCCCTCCACTTT. Its translation: CASSPPESPLHF.

This clonotype came up a few times. V usage is TRBV5-6 and J usage is TRBJ2-1, with TRBD2 matching over 14 bases. The CDR3 has 16 residues. The junction had 5 bases not matched to a gene; V was cut back by 9 bases and J by 0 bases. Germline V gives CDR1 SGHDT, CDR2 YYEEEE. CDR3 bases: TGTGCCACCGGGACTAGCGGGGGCCCCTCCTACAATGAGCAGTTCTTC. This sequence encodes CATGTSGGPSYNEQFF.

The chain joins TRBV12-5 to TRBJ1-2; tentative D call: TRBD1 (5 bases). Germline V gene lookup returns CDR1 LGHNT and CDR2 FRNRAP. The CDR3 has 13 residues. V was clipped by 1 base and J by 8 bases, with 11 bases between them. CDR3 sequence reads: CASGLAGTTGYTF. The CDR3 DNA sequence: TGTGCTAGTGGTTTGGCCGGGACGACCGGCTACACCTTC.

This rearrangement joins TRBV2 to TRBJ1-1, with 8 nucleotides matching TRBD1. Germline V gene data show CDR1 as SNHLY and CDR2 as FYNNEI. The junction had 13 bases not matched to a gene; V was cut back by 6 bases and J by 7 bases. CDR3 length: 15 residues. The CDR3 DNA sequence: TGTGCCAGCAGGAGGACCGCGGACAGGGAGATTGAAGCTTTCTTT. This sequence encodes CASRRTADREIEAFF. Looking up the rest from reference TRBV2 and TRBJ1-1 gives the full variable domain: EPEVTQTPSHQVTQMGQEVILRCVPISNHLYFYWYRQILGQKVEFLVSFYNNEISEKSEIFDDQFSVERPDGSNFTLKIRSTKLEDSAMYFCASRRTADREIEAFFGQGTRLTVV.

The rearrangement joins TRBV5-6 to TRBJ2-1, with D perhaps assigned TRBD1 or TRBD2 (5 bases each). V lost 2 bases to trimming and J lost 4 bases, with 13 bases between them. The CDR3 is 15 residues long. Germline V gives CDR1 SGHDT, CDR2 YYEEEE. The CDR3 sequence: CASSFGSGHYNEQFF. The CDR3 DNA follows: TGTGCCAGCAGCTTTGGATCGGGGCATTACAATGAGCAGTTCTTC.

V is TRBV20-1 and J is TRBJ2-3; 10 positions agree with TRBD2. V was pared by 5 bases and J by 0 bases, with 5 bases of the junction left unmatched. There are 15 residues in the CDR3. Germline V gene lookup returns CDR1 DFQATT and CDR2 SNEGSKA (reference sequence). Written as DNA, the CDR3 is TGCAGTGCTCCCCGACTAGCGGGTAGCACAGATACGCAGTATTTT. Translation: CSAPRLAGSTDTQYF.

This clonotype appeared a few times. The V call is TRBV27, the J call TRBJ1-5; D is unresolved. The CDR3 has 14 residues. Germline V gives CDR1 MNHEY, CDR2 SMNVEV (reference sequence). Trimming took off 5 bases at V and 3 bases at J, with 11 bases between the two ends. CDR3 in amino acids: CASSLERFNQPQHF. For the CDR3, the DNA is TGTGCCAGCAGTCTCGAACGGTTCAATCAGCCCCAGCATTTT.

The chain uses TRBV14 and TRBJ1-1; TRBD1 is a possible D gene (6 bases). Germline V gene data show CDR1 as SGHDN and CDR2 as FVKESK. The CDR3 is made up of 15 amino acids. Trimming removed 6 bases from V and 0 bases from J, with 14 bases in between. CDR3 DNA sequence: TGTGCCAGCAGACTCTACGGGGGCATGAACACTGAAGCTTTCTTT. Translation: CASRLYGGMNTEAFF.

The chain is built from TRBV29-1 and TRBJ1-1; tentatively, D is TRBD1 (6 bases). The CDR3 is 13 amino acids. Trimming stripped 6 bases from V and 3 bases from J, with 14 bases between. Germline V CDR1 and CDR2: SQVTM, ANQGSEA. The CDR3 DNA follows: TGCAGCGTGGTTCCTTCAGGGGACACTGAAGCTTTCTTT. Translated: CSVVPSGDTEAFF.

The chain joins TRBV12-3 or TRBV12-4 to TRBJ2-5; TRBD2 matches at 12 bases. This CDR3 has 15 amino acids. V lost 7 bases to trimming and J lost 5 bases; unmatched junction nucleotides: 8. CDR3: CASNPSGGAGETQYF. The DNA for the CDR3 is TGTGCCAGCAACCCTAGCGGGGGGGCCGGGGAGACCCAGTACTTC.

There are a few counts of this clonotype. The gene calls are TRBV10-3 and TRBJ2-5; D is ambiguous. CDR1 is ENHRY, CDR2 SYGVKD, per germline. CDR3 length: 13 amino acids. V shed 6 bases and J shed 1 base, with 9 bases lying between them. CDR3 sequence (DNA): TGTGCCATCAGCCCGGGCCTCCAAGAGACCCAGTACTTC. It is translated as CAISPGLQETQYF.

The J gene is TRBJ2-1, the V gene TRBV18, with a weak D call TRBD2 (6 bases). Between the trimmed V and J ends, which lost 0 bases and 5 bases, there was a span of 17 bases. CDR1 and CDR2 (germline): KGHSH, LQKENI. This CDR3 has 17 amino acids. The CDR3 sequence: CASSPPRSPGRNNEQFF. The CDR3 region has the DNA TGTGCCAGCTCACCACCGCGGTCCCCGGGGAGGAACAATGAGCAGTTCTTC.

The sample holds a few counts of this clonotype. V usage is TRBV9 and J usage is TRBJ1-3; D call uncertain. This CDR3 is 13 amino acids long. The germline V gene encodes CDR1 SGDLS and CDR2 YYNGEE. With 3 bases removed from V and 4 bases from J, the gap between germline ends came to 8 bases. The CDR3, as DNA: TGTGCCAGCAGCGAGTATCCAGGAAACACCATATATTTT. Protein: CASSEYPGNTIYF.